Listed below are T cell receptor beta chains from one sample, sequenced in a study of T cell responses to AZD1222 COVID-19 vaccine. TCRdb's table, derived via immunoSEQ multiplex PCR, lists solely in-frame clones and lacks some. The data show over 150,000 clones, roughly nine tenths seen once. The material sequenced was peripheral blood, taken 28 days after the second AZD1222 dose. The receptors stem from an adult who received the AZD1222 COVID-19 vaccine. Both conserved end residues are part of each CDR3. The D gene is left open where the match is weak. Clone size is given for some rows only: seen once, a few or many times, or a class if the clone is expanded.

TRBD1	TRBV2	NA	TRBJ2-7	CASSVGGQGPYEQYF	TGTGCCAGCAGTGTCGGGGGACAGGGGCCCTACGAGCAGTACTTC
TRBD1	TRBV28	few	TRBJ1-4	CASSRDRGNEKLFF	TGTGCCAGCAGCCGGGACAGGGGAAATGAAAAACTGTTTTTT
NA	TRBV28	NA	TRBJ1-5	CASNWAGQYQNQPQHF	TGTGCCAGCAATTGGGCCGGACAGTACCAAAATCAGCCCCAGCATTTT
NA	TRBV5-1	NA	TRBJ1-1	CASSLGEILNTEAFF	TGCGCCAGCAGCTTGGGAGAGATACTGAACACTGAAGCTTTCTTT
TRBD2	TRBV5-6	NA	TRBJ2-7	CASSWTSGRALYEQYF	TGTGCCAGCAGCTGGACTAGCGGGAGGGCCCTCTACGAGCAGTACTTC
NA	TRBV6-6	once	TRBJ2-2	CASSLEAQQTGELFF	TGTGCCAGCAGCTTGGAGGCGCAGCAAACCGGGGAGCTGTTTTTT
NA	TRBV7-9	NA	TRBJ2-3	CASSLGSGNSLDTQYF	TGTGCCAGCAGCTTAGGATCTGGGAATAGCTTAGATACGCAGTATTTT
TRBD1	TRBV10-3	NA	TRBJ2-7	CAISSDRGDSYEQYF	TGTGCCATCAGTTCGGACAGGGGGGACTCCTACGAGCAGTACTTC
TRBD1	TRBV5-4	NA	TRBJ2-6	CASSDWDRGPGGANVLTF	TGTGCCAGCAGCGATTGGGACAGGGGGCCGGGTGGGGCCAACGTCCTGACTTTC
TRBD1	TRBV7-9	NA	TRBJ2-5	CASSLWDRTQETQYF	TGTGCCAGCAGCCTCTGGGACAGGACACAAGAGACCCAGTACTTC
NA	TRBV9	NA	TRBJ2-7	CASSVGGSISDSYEQYF	TGTGCCAGCAGCGTAGGGGGATCTATCTCCGATTCCTACGAGCAGTACTTC
TRBD1	TRBV5-5	NA	TRBJ2-5	CASSLGTGAIQETQYF	TGTGCCAGCAGCTTGGGGACAGGGGCGATCCAAGAGACCCAGTACTTC
NA	TRBV18	once	TRBJ1-2	CASSPSISSGYGYTF	TGTGCCAGCTCCCCTAGCATTTCATCGGGCTATGGCTACACCTTC
NA	TRBV30	NA	TRBJ2-2	CAWSGTGELFF	TGTGCCTGGAGTGGGACCGGGGAGCTGTTTTTT
TRBD1	TRBV19	NA	TRBJ1-2	CASSPRDRAVYGYTF	TGTGCCAGTAGTCCCCGGGACAGGGCGGTCTATGGCTACACCTTC
TRBD1	TRBV4-2	NA	TRBJ1-4	CASSESGTGAVGEKLFF	TGTGCCAGCAGCGAAAGTGGGACAGGAGCTGTCGGTGAAAAACTGTTTTTT
NA	TRBV28	NA	TRBJ2-2	CASSLTGSWRELFF	TGTGCCAGCAGCCTAACAGGGTCCTGGCGGGAGCTGTTTTTT
NA	TRBV11-1	NA	TRBJ1-1	CASSRETGPNTEAFF	TGTGCCAGCAGCCGCGAGACAGGTCCGAACACTGAAGCTTTCTTT
TRBD1	TRBV30	NA	TRBJ1-6	CACGQENSPLHF	TGTGCCTGCGGACAGGAGAATTCACCCCTCCACTTT
TRBD1	TRBV6-2/TRBV6-3	NA	TRBJ2-1	CASSYYPPGGYNEQFF	TGTGCCAGCAGTTACTACCCTCCAGGGGGCTACAATGAGCAGTTCTTC
TRBD1	TRBV4-2	NA	TRBJ2-1	CASSQLDRVREQFF	TGTGCCAGCAGCCAACTAGACAGGGTTCGCGAGCAGTTCTTC
TRBD1	TRBV25-1	NA	TRBJ2-7	CASSDWTGGNEQYF	TGTGCCAGCAGTGATTGGACAGGGGGGAACGAGCAGTACTTC
TRBD1	TRBV18	NA	TRBJ1-5	CASSLMTGGHSNQPQHF	TGTGCCAGCTCACTCATGACAGGGGGCCATAGCAATCAGCCCCAGCATTTT
NA	TRBV19	NA	TRBJ1-5	CASSPWNQPQHF	TGTGCCAGTAGTCCTTGGAATCAGCCCCAGCATTTT
TRBD2	TRBV6-5	NA	TRBJ2-1	CASSYRLLAGDGEQFF	TGTGCCAGCAGTTACCGATTACTAGCGGGAGATGGTGAGCAGTTCTTC
TRBD2	TRBV2	NA	TRBJ2-1	CASRVSGSSYNEQFF	TGTGCCAGCAGGGTTAGCGGGAGCTCCTACAATGAGCAGTTCTTC
NA	TRBV7-8	NA	TRBJ2-7	CASSPGSYEQYF	TGTGCCAGCAGCCCAGGCTCCTACGAGCAGTACTTC
NA	TRBV19	NA	TRBJ2-5	CASRDVLQETQYF	TGTGCCAGTAGGGACGTTTTACAAGAGACCCAGTACTTC
NA	TRBV7-3	NA	TRBJ2-1	CASSLGAGLYNEQFF	TGTGCCAGCAGCTTAGGGGCGGGACTCTACAATGAGCAGTTCTTC
NA	TRBV7-3	NA	TRBJ2-5	CASTKGVGETQYF	TGTGCCAGCACCAAAGGGGTCGGAGAGACCCAGTACTTC
NA	TRBV2	NA	TRBJ1-6	CASSGGGNSPLHF	TGTGCCAGCAGTGGGGGGGGCAATTCACCCCTCCACTTT
TRBD2	TRBV6-2/TRBV6-3	NA	TRBJ2-2	CASSSYSGTNTGELFF	TGTGCCAGCAGTTCCTATAGCGGGACAAACACCGGGGAGCTGTTTTTT
NA	TRBV6-5	NA	TRBJ1-1	CASSLNKNTEAFF	TGTGCCAGCAGCCTTAATAAGAACACTGAAGCTTTCTTT
NA	TRBV2	NA	TRBJ2-1	CASTTTTQRNEQFF	TGTGCCAGCACCACTACCACTCAAAGGAATGAGCAGTTCTTC
NA	TRBV19	NA	TRBJ2-4	CASRAGKGLNIQYF	TGTGCCAGTAGGGCAGGGAAGGGGCTTAACATTCAGTACTTC
TRBD1	TRBV11-2	NA	TRBJ2-5	CASSFSTGTEETQYF	TGTGCCAGCAGCTTCTCAACCGGGACAGAGGAGACCCAGTACTTC